This TCR beta chain was obtained from a study of graft-versus-host responses after intestinal transplantation. Across the whole study: Multivisceral, liver-intestinal, or isolated intestinal transplants were performed in recipients. All of the recipients had induction that used anti-thymocyte globulin, then tacrolimus and steroids for roughly three years. Regarding the study as a whole: The authors found GvH clones in recipient marrow, some appearing first in ileum or blood. Where graft-donor T cell macrochimerism was present, patients had high graft-versus-host to host-versus-graft clonal ratios in allografts.

Remarks on this clone: Its antigen is not identified.

V gave up 0 bases and J gave up 7 bases; unmatched junction bases: 7. Germline V gives CDR1 MNHNS, CDR2 SASEGT. CDR3 size: 16 residues. Here immunoSEQ multiplex PCR was the method, and the copy in TCRdb shows in-frame clones only, minus some. Counted here are some 96,000 clones, 87% occurring once; the ten biggest clones make up roughly 0.97%. J is TRBJ1-5 and V is TRBV6-1; 9 nucleotides line up with TRBD1. The sequenced sample was unstimulated CD4+ T cells sorted from spleen or lymph node cells, obtained before transplant. The sequence derives from a human donor who was the organ donor for an intestinal transplant. The CDR3 sequence is CASSEAGTGFGQPQHF. In nucleotides, the CDR3 is TGTGCCAGCAGTGAAGCGGGGACAGGGTTTGGGCAGCCCCAGCATTTT.